The present T cell receptor beta chain was sequenced within a study of T cell repertoires in cytomegalovirus infection. Looking at the study overall: Carrying CMV and the relevant HLA type showed in public TCR beta signatures.

TCRdb ran MiXCR on the reads and lists one entry per CDR3 protein. The sample lists 250,000 to 300,000 distinct CDR3 sequences, roughly a quarter occurring once. The V end was cut by 7 bases, the J end by 7 bases, with 8 bases between. The CDR3 covers 11 residues. This clonotype was observed many times. The antigen is unknown. General study findings and limits: HLA-C-restricted TCR beta clonotypes specific for CMV led the ex vivo response. The study identified carriers of CMV plus the relevant HLA from cumulative public TCR beta family frequency.

This rearrangement joins TRBV12-3 or TRBV12-4 to TRBJ2-1, with no clear D. Sequenced material: PBMCs. The clonotype comes from a human donor in good health (CMV status not recorded). Some clones in this sample may be carry-over from other donors' samples. CDR3 amino acids: CASMWANEQFF. The CDR3 DNA reads as TGTGCCAGCATGTGGGCAAATGAGCAGTTCTTC.